These 6 T cell receptor beta chains originate from one sample sequenced in a study of radiation and T cells in renal cell carcinoma. This table comes from immunoSEQ multiplex PCR, and its TCRdb copy is limited to in-frame clones, with some not included. In the table there are 130,000 to 150,000 clones, 88% of which are singletons. Time point specified: baseline pretreatment blood. Treatment defined: 15 Gy SBRT to primary tumor, nephrectomy 4 weeks later. The sequenced sample was blood, obtained from a patient whose treatment included radiotherapy and nephrectomy. The receptors shown here come from a woman in her seventies with renal cell carcinoma.

V and J are TRBV4-3 and TRBJ1-1, with D unclear. V was cut by 0 bases and J by 4 bases, with 6 bases left in between. Germline V gene sequence: CDR1 LGHNA, CDR2 YSLEER. The CDR3 extends over 13 amino acids. This chain's CDR3 is CASSQDTRTEAFF. CDR3 DNA sequence: TGCGCCAGCAGCCAAGATACGCGCACTGAAGCTTTCTTT.

V usage is TRBV19 and J usage is TRBJ1-6, with 8 bases identical to TRBD1. The CDR3 totals 13 residues. Germline-derived CDR1 and CDR2 are LNHDA and SQIVND (reference sequence). With 6 bases clipped from V and 9 bases from J, the junction kept 4 bases outside the gene matches. CDR3 amino acids: CASSTGGFSPLHF. The CDR3 DNA sequence: TGTGCCAGTAGCACAGGGGGATTTTCACCCCTCCACTTT.

This chain uses TRBV27 with TRBJ1-6; D is perhaps TRBD1 (6 bases). V lost 4 bases and J lost 0, with 10 bases in between. The CDR3 has 16 amino acids. Germline V gene lookup returns CDR1 MNHEY and CDR2 SMNVEV (reference sequence). The CDR3 bases are TGTGCCAGCAGTTCGGTAGGGGGCTCCTATAATTCACCCCTCCACTTT. Protein sequence: CASSSVGGSYNSPLHF.

The V call is TRBV15, the J call TRBJ1-6; 8 nucleotides agree with TRBD1. CDR1 LNHNV and CDR2 YYDKDF come from the germline V gene (reference sequence). V shed 4 bases, J shed 3 bases, and the junction held 5 bases outside the gene matches. The CDR3 is made up of 16 amino acids. The CDR3 protein is CATSTDRAFYNSPLHF. Written as DNA, the CDR3 is TGTGCCACCAGCACGGACAGGGCGTTCTATAATTCACCCCTCCACTTT.

For this clone: The junction differs from germline at one of its ends, possibly a read error. The chain employs TRBV11-2 and TRBJ2-7; TRBD2 matches at 10 bases. Germline CDR1 SGHAT, CDR2 FQNNGV. CDR3 length: 15 amino acids. The CDR3 loop is CASSSAGGAPYEQYF. The CDR3, as DNA: TGTGCTAGCAGCTCAGCGGGGGGGGCGCCCTACGAGCAGTACTTC.

This clone was recorded once. The chain carries TRBV7-3 and TRBJ2-5, with no clear D. Germline V gene data show CDR1 as SGHTA and CDR2 as FQGTGA. V was cut by 2 bases and J by 1 base, with 8 bases left in between. The CDR3 is 14 amino acids. In DNA form, the CDR3 reads TGTGCCAGCAGCTTAGAAGGCTTCCAAGAGACCCAGTACTTC. Translation: CASSLEGFQETQYF.